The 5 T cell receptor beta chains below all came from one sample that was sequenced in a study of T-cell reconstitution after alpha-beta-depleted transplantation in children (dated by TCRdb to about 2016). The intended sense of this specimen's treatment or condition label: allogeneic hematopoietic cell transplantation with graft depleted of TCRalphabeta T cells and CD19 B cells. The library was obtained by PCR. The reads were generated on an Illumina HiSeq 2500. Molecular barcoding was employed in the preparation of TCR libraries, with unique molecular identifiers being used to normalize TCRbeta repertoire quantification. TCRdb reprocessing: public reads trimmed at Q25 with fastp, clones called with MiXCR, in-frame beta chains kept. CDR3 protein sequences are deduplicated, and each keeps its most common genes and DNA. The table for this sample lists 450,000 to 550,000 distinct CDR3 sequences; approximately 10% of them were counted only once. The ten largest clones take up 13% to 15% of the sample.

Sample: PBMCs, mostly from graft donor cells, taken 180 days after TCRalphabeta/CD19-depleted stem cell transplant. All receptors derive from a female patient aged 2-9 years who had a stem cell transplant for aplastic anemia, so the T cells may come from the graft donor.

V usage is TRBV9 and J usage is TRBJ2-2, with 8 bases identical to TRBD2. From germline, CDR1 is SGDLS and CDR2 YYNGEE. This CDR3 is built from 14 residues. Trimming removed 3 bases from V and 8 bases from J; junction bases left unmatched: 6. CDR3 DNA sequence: TGTGCCAGCAGCGCCACCTTAGCGGGAGGGGAGCTGTTTTTT. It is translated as CASSATLAGGELFF.

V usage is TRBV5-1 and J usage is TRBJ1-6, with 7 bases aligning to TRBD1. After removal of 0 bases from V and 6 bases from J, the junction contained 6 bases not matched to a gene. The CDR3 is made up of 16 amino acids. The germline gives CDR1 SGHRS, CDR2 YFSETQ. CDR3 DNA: TGCGCCAGCAGCTTGGGGGACAGAAAACTTAATTCACCCCTCCACTTT. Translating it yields CASSLGDRKLNSPLHF.

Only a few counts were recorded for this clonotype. The CDR3 coding sequence is TGTGCCAGCAGTTTAATGTTGGGACTAGCGCCCCCCTACGAGCAGTACTTC. It yields the protein CASSLMLGLAPPYEQYF. The chain combines TRBV28 with TRBJ2-7; 10 positions match TRBD2. The CDR3 has 17 amino acids. The germline gives CDR1 MDHEN, CDR2 SYDVKM. With V trimmed by 2 bases and J by 2 bases, 9 bases remained unmatched.

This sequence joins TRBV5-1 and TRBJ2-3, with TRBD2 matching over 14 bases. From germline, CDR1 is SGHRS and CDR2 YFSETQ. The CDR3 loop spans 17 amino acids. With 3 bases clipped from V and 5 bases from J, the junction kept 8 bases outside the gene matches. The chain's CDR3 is CASSSGLAGVVQDTQYF. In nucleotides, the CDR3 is TGCGCCAGCAGCTCGGGACTAGCGGGAGTGGTACAAGATACGCAGTATTTT.

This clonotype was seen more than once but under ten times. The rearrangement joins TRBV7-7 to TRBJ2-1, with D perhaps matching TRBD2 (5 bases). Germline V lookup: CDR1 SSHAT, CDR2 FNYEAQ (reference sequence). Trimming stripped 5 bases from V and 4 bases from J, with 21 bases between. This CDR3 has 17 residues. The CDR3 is CASSPLDRDWTYNEQFF. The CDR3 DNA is TGTGCCAGCAGCCCCCTAGACCGAGACTGGACTTACAATGAGCAGTTCTTC. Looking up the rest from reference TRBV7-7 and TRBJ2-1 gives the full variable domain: GAGVSQSPRYKVTKRGQDVTLRCDPISSHATLYWYQQALGQGPEFLTYFNYEAQPDKSGLPSDRFSAERPEGSISTLTIQRTEQRDSAMYRCASSPLDRDWTYNEQFFGPGTRLTVL.